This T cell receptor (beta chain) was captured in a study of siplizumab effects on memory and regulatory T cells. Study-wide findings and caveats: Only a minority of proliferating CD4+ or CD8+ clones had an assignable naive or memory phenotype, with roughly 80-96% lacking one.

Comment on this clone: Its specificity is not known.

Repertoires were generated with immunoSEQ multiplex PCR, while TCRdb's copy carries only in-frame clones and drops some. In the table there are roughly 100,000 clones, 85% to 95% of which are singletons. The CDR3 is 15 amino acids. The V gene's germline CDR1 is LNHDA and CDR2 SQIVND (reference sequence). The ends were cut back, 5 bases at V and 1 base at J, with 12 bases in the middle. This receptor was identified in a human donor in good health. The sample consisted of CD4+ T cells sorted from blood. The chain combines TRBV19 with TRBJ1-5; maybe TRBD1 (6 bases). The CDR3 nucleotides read TGTGCCAGTAGTTCCGGGACACACAGCAATCAGCCCCAGCATTTT. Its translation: CASSSGTHSNQPQHF.